Listed below are T cell receptor beta chains from one sample, sequenced in a study of T cell responses to AZD1222 COVID-19 vaccine. Clones were sequenced by immunoSEQ multiplex PCR, and TCRdb holds only the in-frame ones, with some missing. Among roughly 100,000 clones listed, 89% were seen once. The starting material was peripheral blood, obtained 28 days after the second AZD1222 dose. The receptors shown here come from an adult who received the AZD1222 COVID-19 vaccine. Both conserved end residues are part of each CDR3. D genes are given only for firm matches. The size field is filled for only some rows; it gives once, few, many or a size class.

TRBJ2-7,-,-,TRBV29-1,TGCAGCGTCACGGGCGGGGGCTACTCCTACGAGCAGTACTTC,CSVTGGGYSYEQYF
TRBJ2-7,-,TRBD2,TRBV27,TGTGCCAGCAGTTTACGGGAGGCTCGGGAGCAGTACTTC,CASSLREAREQYF
TRBJ2-2,-,-,TRBV5-1,TGCGCCAGCAGCTCGACCGGGCCAACGAACACCGGGGAGCTGTTTTTT,CASSSTGPTNTGELFF
TRBJ1-2,-,-,TRBV5-6,TGTGCCAGCAGCTTGGGAACGCAGGGACTCTACTATGGAGGCTACACCTTC,CASSLGTQGLYYGGYTF
TRBJ2-3,-,-,TRBV19,TGTGCCAGTAAGAAGGGTTTCACAGATACGCAGTATTTT,CASKKGFTDTQYF
TRBJ1-3,-,-,TRBV13,TGTGCCAGCAGCTTATCCACTGGAAACACCATATATTTT,CASSLSTGNTIYF
TRBJ2-7,-,-,TRBV11-2,TGTGCCAGCAGCTTAGGGGGGCCCGAGCAGTACTTC,CASSLGGPEQYF
TRBJ1-3,-,-,TRBV28,TGTGCCAGCAGTTTTAGAGGGGGATTATTCTCTGGAAACACCATATATTTT,CASSFRGGLFSGNTIYF
TRBJ2-1,-,-,TRBV21-1,TGTGCCAGCAGCCCCCGGAGAGAACTAGCGGGAAGAGAGCAGTTCTTC,CASSPRRELAGREQFF
TRBJ1-2,-,-,TRBV12-3/TRBV12-4,TGTGCCAGCAGTTTACGGGTGAACTATGGCTACACCTTC,CASSLRVNYGYTF
TRBJ1-1,-,TRBD1,TRBV7-2,TGTGCCAGCAGCTCAGACAGGGCTATGAACACTGAAGCTTTCTTT,CASSSDRAMNTEAFF
TRBJ1-4,-,-,TRBV9,TGTGCCAGCAGCGTGCGGGGCGCTGGGGAAAAACTGTTTTTT,CASSVRGAGEKLFF
TRBJ2-2,-,TRBD2,TRBV5-1,TGCGCCAGCAGCTTGAGCGGGAGCCCGGGGACCGGGGAGCTGTTTTTT,CASSLSGSPGTGELFF
TRBJ2-5,-,-,TRBV18,TGTGCCAGCTCACCACCTGTTAATCGGGATCTCTTGGAGACCCAGTACTTC,CASSPPVNRDLLETQYF
TRBJ1-1,-,-,TRBV4-3,TGCGCCAGCAGCCAAGAAAGGGAAATGGAGGCTTTCTTT,CASSQEREMEAFF
TRBJ1-1,-,-,TRBV2,TGTGCCAGCAGAGGGGGGGTTAACACTGAAGCTTTCTTT,CASRGGVNTEAFF
TRBJ2-1,-,-,TRBV7-3,TGTGCCAGCAGCCAACTAGCTTCCAATGAGCAGTTCTTC,CASSQLASNEQFF
TRBJ1-4,-,-,TRBV14,TGTGCCAGCAGCCCGCCCCTCGGGCAGGGCAGGGGAAAACTGTTTTTT,CASSPPLGQGRGKLFF
TRBJ2-7,-,TRBD2,TRBV18,TGTGCCAGCTCACCACCCGGACTAGCGTGGCAGTACTTC,CASSPPGLAWQYF
TRBJ2-7,-,TRBD2,TRBV23-1,TGCGCCAGCAGTCAATCTCCGGTTTCGGGACTAGCGGGAGGAATCTACGAGCAGTACTTC,CASSQSPVSGLAGGIYEQYF
TRBJ1-1,-,-,TRBV27,TGTGCCAGCAGTTCCTGGCGGGGGGCAAACACTGAAGCTTTCTTT,CASSSWRGANTEAFF
TRBJ2-3,-,-,TRBV7-2,TGTGCCAGCAGCCCCCCAGGGGTGTTGAAGAATACGCAGTATTTT,CASSPPGVLKNTQYF
TRBJ2-7,-,TRBD1,TRBV30,TGTGCCTGGACGGACAGGGGATACGAGCAGTACTTC,CAWTDRGYEQYF
TRBJ2-2,-,TRBD1,TRBV28,TGTGCCAGCAGTCTGTTGACAGGGGACACCGGGGAGCTGTTTTTT,CASSLLTGDTGELFF
TRBJ2-7,-,TRBD1,TRBV7-9,TGTGCCAGCAGCTCCACAGGGGGCGCCTACGAGCAGTACTTC,CASSSTGGAYEQYF
TRBJ2-7,-,-,TRBV2,TGTGCCAGCTCCTCCCGGGACGGTACCTACGAGCAGTACTTC,CASSSRDGTYEQYF
TRBJ1-1,-,-,TRBV7-9,TGTGCCAGCAGCTTAGTTTCCCCTGAAGCTTTCTTT,CASSLVSPEAFF
TRBJ2-7,-,-,TRBV23-1,TGCGCCAGCAGTCCCCCCGGACCCCCCATCTACGAGCAGTACTTC,CASSPPGPPIYEQYF
TRBJ1-3,once,-,TRBV6-5,TGTGCCAGCAGTTGGGGGCCAGGAAACACCATATATTTT,CASSWGPGNTIYF
TRBJ2-1,-,TRBD1,TRBV5-1,TGCGCCAGCAGCTTGCCCGGGACAGTGAGTGAGCAGTTCTTC,CASSLPGTVSEQFF
TRBJ2-7,-,-,TRBV5-3,TGTGCCAGAAGCTTGGGCCGGGACGGACCCTACGAGCAGTACTTC,CARSLGRDGPYEQYF
TRBJ1-1,-,-,TRBV5-1,TGCGCCAGCAGGTCTGGACAGAGCCTAGATGAAGCTTTCTTT,CASRSGQSLDEAFF
TRBJ2-7,-,-,TRBV28,TGTGCCAGCAGTTTATCCCAGACTGAGCAGTACTTC,CASSLSQTEQYF
TRBJ1-1,-,-,TRBV28,TGTGCCAGCAGTTTAACCGTTCCGGGACAACTTGAAGCTTTCTTT,CASSLTVPGQLEAFF
TRBJ1-6,-,-,TRBV24-1,TGTGCCACCAGTGATTCCTCCTATAATTCACCCCTCCACTTT,CATSDSSYNSPLHF
TRBJ2-1,-,TRBD2,TRBV5-3,TGTGCCAGAAGCCCCCCCCGACTAGCGGGAGGCCCTCCGTTGGCCAATGAGCAGTTCTTC,CARSPPRLAGGPPLANEQFF
TRBJ2-6,-,-,TRBV14,TGTGCCAGCAGTCGGGGAAACTCTGGGGCCAACGTCCTGACTTTC,CASSRGNSGANVLTF
TRBJ2-5,-,TRBD1,TRBV19,TGTGCCAGTAGTCTACAGGGGGCGGCACAAGAGACCCAGTACTTC,CASSLQGAAQETQYF